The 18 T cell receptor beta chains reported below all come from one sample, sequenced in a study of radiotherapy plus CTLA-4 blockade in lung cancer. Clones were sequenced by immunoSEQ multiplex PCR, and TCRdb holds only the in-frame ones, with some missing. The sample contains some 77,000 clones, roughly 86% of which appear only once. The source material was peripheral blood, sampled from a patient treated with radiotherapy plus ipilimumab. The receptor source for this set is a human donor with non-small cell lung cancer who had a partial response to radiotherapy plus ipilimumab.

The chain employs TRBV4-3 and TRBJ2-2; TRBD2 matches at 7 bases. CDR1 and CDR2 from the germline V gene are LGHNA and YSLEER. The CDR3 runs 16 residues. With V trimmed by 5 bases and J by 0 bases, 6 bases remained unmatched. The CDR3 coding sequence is TGCGCCAGCAGCGATAGAGCGGGGCCGAACACCGGGGAGCTGTTTTTT. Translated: CASSDRAGPNTGELFF.

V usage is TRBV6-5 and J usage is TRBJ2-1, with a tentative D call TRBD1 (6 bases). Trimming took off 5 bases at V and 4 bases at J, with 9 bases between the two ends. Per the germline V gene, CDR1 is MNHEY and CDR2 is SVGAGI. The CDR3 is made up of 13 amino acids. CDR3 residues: CASSTGQYNEQFF. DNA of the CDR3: TGTGCCAGCAGTACCGGACAGTACAATGAGCAGTTCTTC.

The CDR3 spells CASSSGTPNEQFF. The CDR3 nucleotides are TGTGCCAGCAGCTCCGGGACTCCAAATGAGCAGTTCTTC. The V call is TRBV5-4, the J call TRBJ2-1, with D perhaps matching TRBD2 (6 bases). Germline CDR1 is SGHNT and CDR2 is YYREEE (reference sequence). The CDR3 has 13 residues. Trimming left V 3 bases short and J 7 bases short, with 11 bases between.

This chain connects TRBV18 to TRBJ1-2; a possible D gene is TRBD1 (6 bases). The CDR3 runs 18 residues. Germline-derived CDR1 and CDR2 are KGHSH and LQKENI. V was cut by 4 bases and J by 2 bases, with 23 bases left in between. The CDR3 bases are TGTGCCAGCTCACTGACGGCGGGCCCAGGGGTCGACAACTATGGCTACACCTTC. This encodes CASSLTAGPGVDNYGYTF.

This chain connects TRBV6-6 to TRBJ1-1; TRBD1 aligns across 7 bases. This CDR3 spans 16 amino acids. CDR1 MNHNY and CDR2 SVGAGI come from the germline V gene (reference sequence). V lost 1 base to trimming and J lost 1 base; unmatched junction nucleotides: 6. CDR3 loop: CASSYFPGQTNTEAFF. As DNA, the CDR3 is TGTGCCAGCAGTTACTTTCCGGGACAGACGAACACTGAAGCTTTCTTT.

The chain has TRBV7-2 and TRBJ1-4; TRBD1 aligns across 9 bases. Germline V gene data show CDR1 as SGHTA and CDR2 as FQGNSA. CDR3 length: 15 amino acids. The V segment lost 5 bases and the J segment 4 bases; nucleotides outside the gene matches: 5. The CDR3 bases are TGTGCCAGCAGCCCCGCGGGACAGGGTAATGAAAAACTGTTTTTT. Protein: CASSPAGQGNEKLFF.

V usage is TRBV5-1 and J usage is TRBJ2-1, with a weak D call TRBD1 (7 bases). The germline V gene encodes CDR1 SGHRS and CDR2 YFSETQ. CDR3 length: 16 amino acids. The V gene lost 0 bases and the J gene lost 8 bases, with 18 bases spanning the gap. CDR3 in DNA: TGCGCCAGCAGCTTGGCGCTAGCCGGAGGGGGCGATGAGCAGTTCTTC. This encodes CASSLALAGGGDEQFF.

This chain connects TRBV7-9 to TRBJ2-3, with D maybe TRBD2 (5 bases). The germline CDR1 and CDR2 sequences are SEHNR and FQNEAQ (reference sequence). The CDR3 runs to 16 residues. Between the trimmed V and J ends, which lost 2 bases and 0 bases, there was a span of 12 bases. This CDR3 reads CASSLSDWTSTDTQYF. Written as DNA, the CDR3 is TGTGCCAGCAGCTTATCCGACTGGACTAGCACAGATACGCAGTATTTT.

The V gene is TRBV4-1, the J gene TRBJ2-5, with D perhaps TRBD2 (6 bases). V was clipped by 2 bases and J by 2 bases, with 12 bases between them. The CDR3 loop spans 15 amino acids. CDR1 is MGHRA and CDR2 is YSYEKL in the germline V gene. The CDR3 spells CASSQRSGIQETQYF. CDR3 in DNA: TGCGCCAGCAGCCAACGTAGCGGAATTCAAGAGACCCAGTACTTC.

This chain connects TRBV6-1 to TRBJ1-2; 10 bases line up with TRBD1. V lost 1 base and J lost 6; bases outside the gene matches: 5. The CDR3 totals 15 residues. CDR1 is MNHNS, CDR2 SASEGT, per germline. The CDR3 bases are TGTGCCAGCAGTGAAGTGAGGACAGGGGGACATGGCTACACCTTC. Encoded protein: CASSEVRTGGHGYTF.

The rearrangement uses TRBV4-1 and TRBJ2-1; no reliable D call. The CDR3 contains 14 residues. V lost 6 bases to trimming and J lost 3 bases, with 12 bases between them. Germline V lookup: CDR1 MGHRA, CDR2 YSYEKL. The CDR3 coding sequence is TGCGCCAGCAGGCGCGAGTTGAGCTACAATGAGCAGTTCTTC. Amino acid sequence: CASRRELSYNEQFF.

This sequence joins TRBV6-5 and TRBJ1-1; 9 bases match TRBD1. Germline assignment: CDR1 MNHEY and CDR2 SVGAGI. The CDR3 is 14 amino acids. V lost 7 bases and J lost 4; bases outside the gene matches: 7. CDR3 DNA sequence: TGTGCCAGCAAAAAGGGACAGGGCACCACTGAAGCTTTCTTT. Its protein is CASKKGQGTTEAFF.

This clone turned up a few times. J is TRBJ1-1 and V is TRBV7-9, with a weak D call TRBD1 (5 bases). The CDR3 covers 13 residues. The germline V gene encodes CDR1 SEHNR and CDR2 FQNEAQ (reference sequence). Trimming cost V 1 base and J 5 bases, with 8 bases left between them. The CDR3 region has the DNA TGTGCCAGCAGCTTAGAACAGGTTACTGAAGCTTTCTTT. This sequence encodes CASSLEQVTEAFF.

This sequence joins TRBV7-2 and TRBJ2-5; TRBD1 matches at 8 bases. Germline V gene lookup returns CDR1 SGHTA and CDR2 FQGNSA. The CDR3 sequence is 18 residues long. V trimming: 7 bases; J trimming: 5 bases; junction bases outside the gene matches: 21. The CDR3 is CASKAIQFTDRGGETQYF. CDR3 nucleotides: TGTGCCAGCAAGGCTATTCAGTTCACCGACAGGGGAGGCGAGACCCAGTACTTC.

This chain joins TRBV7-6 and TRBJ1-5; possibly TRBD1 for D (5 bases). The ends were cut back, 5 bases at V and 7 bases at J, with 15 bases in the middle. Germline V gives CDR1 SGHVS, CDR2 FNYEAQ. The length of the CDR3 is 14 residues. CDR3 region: CASSPRRDLQPQHF. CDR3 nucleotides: TGTGCCAGCAGCCCTCGGAGGGACCTACAGCCCCAGCATTTT.

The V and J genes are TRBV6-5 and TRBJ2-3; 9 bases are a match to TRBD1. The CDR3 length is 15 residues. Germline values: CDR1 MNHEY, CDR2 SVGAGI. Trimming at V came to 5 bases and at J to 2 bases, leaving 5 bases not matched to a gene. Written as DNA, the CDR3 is TGTGCCAGCAGTGGACAGGGGACACACACAGATACGCAGTATTTT. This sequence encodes CASSGQGTHTDTQYF.

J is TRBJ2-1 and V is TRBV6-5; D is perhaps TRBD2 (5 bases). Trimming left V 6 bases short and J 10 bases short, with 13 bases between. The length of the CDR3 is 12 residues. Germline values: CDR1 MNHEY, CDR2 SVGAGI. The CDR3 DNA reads TGTGCCAGCAGCCATGAGGGAAAGGAGCAGTTCTTC. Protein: CASSHEGKEQFF.

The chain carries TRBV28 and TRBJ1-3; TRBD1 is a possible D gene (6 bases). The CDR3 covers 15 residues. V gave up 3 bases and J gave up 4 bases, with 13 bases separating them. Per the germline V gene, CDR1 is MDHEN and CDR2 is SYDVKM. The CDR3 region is CASSFLSDRGNTIYF. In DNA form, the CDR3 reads TGTGCCAGCAGTTTTCTATCGGACAGAGGAAACACCATATATTTT. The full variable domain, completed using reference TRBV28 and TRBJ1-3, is DVKVTQSSRYLVKRTGEKVFLECVQDMDHENMFWYRQDPGLGLRLIYFSYDVKMKEKGDIPEGYSVSREKKERFSLILESASTNQTSMYLCASSFLSDRGNTIYFGEGSWLTVV.